This TCR beta chain was profiled in a study of blood T cell repertoires in COVID-19. Across the study: Both acute and convalescent COVID-19 samples were obtained from the United States, Italy and Spain.

TCRdb's copy holds only in-frame clones and misses some; the assay was immunoSEQ multiplex PCR. Counted here are 270,000 or so clones, about 89% occurring once; the ten biggest clones make up roughly 2.6%. The CDR3 consists of 14 residues. The V and J ends lost 5 bases and 5 bases, in that order; junction bases with no gene match: 7. Germline V gene data show CDR1 as GTSNPN and CDR2 as SVGIG (reference sequence). The chain uses TRBV30 and TRBJ2-3; TRBD2 aligns across 10 bases. This clonotype was sampled from a young woman who had recovered from COVID-19. The source material was PBMCs or T cells enriched from blood (not recorded which). CDR3 in DNA: TGTGCCTGGGCAACGGGACTAGCGAGAGATACGCAGTATTTT. Translated, it gives CAWATGLARDTQYF. Filled out from reference TRBV30 and TRBJ2-3, the complete variable domain reads SQTIHQWPATLVQPVGSPLSLECTVEGTSNPNLYWYRQAAGRGLQLLFYSVGIGQISSEVPQNLSASRPQDRQFILSSKKLLLSDSGFYLCAWATGLARDTQYFGPGTRLTVL.